There are a few counts of the clone carrying this T cell receptor beta chain. Antigen specificity is unknown. The data derive from a study of blood T cells in healthy people across ages. Overall study results and limits: Per million T cells, TCR beta diversity dropped about linearly as age rose. A greater number of naive CD4+ cells and higher diversity distinguished long-lived donors from aged donors.

Drawn from each donor were 9 to 10 milliliters of peripheral blood. The second PCR ran about 6 to 11 cycles with a sample-barcoded 5' primer and J-beta primers. TCRdb itself ran the 5' RACE reads through MiXCR, one entry per CDR3 protein. The sample carries roughly 1,500,000 distinct CDR3 sequences, around 36% recorded once. V was trimmed by 1 base and J by 6 bases, leaving 6 bases between them. This CDR3 comprises 11 residues. Germline V lookup: CDR1 DFQATT, CDR2 SNEGSKA (reference sequence). This chain uses TRBV20-1 with TRBJ1-2, with unresolved D. The sequence was collected from a woman aged 25 to 39 in good health. The sample comprised blood. The CDR3 here is CSARGGHGYTF. CDR3 DNA sequence: TGCAGTGCTAGAGGCGGGCATGGCTACACCTTC.